Below, one T cell receptor beta chain is given with its context. There is no known antigen for this receptor. No qualities accompany the bases; no much larger clone lies one base away. These data originate in a study of shared clonotypes between healthy human individuals (dated by TCRdb to about 2020). Regarding the study in general: The cohort comprised a couple of women and three men aged 18 to 49 years. For each donor, three plates each were used for CD4 naive and CD4 memory, two plates were used for CD8 naive, and one plate was used for CD8 memory. Blood TCR repertoires of a handful of healthy adults were deeply sequenced to estimate repertoire size and the extent of clonotype sharing between individuals. Each donor's leukapheresis produced roughly between about 0.8 and 10 billion PBMCs. To increase sequencing depth and limit assay-specific biases, different laboratories used diverse techniques to prepare libraries and sequence TCR repertoires.

The CDR3 goes from the cysteine to the phenylalanine over 15 residues. Only the CDR3 region is kept as DNA, spanning 45 bases read in frame from base 1. The trim is 2 bases for V and 0 bases for J, with a gap of 9 bases between the germline ends. CDR1 and CDR2, per the germline V gene, are SGHTA and FQGTGA. The donors were healthy, HIV-negative adults with no recently reported acute infections or vaccinations. All donors were Caucasian adults living in Nashville, Tennessee, USA. CD4+ T cells were enriched by magnetic negative selection, after which naive cells were positively selected on CD45RA and the negative fraction was taken as the memory subset. After blood collection by leukapheresis, PBMCs were isolated using Ficoll-Histopaque density gradient centrifugation and then cryopreserved in the vapor phase of liquid nitrogen. Analytical flow cytometry was used to check the purity and quantity of every magnetically sorted T cell population. From each sorted fraction, genomic DNA was isolated and quantified by UV absorbance on a Nanodrop 2000c.

General study outcomes and caveats: Incomplete sequencing was indicated by rarefaction of sorted-subset datasets, despite the large sequencing depth. Because the study included a small number of donors, the genetic and exposure-history diversity represented was limited. Sampling was restricted to blood, and TCR repertoires in tissue are likely to differ from TCR repertoires in blood. Higher generation probabilities were observed for clonotypes shared by all four sorted-subset donors than for non-shared clonotypes. Based on pairwise subsampling, the degree of clonotype sharing among donors was expected to be affected by sequencing depth. Around 5% of naive CD4, more than 3% of naive CD8, approximately 2% of memory CD4, and about 0.4% of memory CD8 clonotypes were shared across four donors. Naive subsets generally had larger estimated clonotype richness than memory subsets did.

Using the deep immunoSEQ assay, TCR CDR3 regions were amplified from genomic DNA by multiplex PCR. Genomic DNA extracted from each cell subset was distributed evenly over all wells of several immunoSEQ 96-well plates, and each plate served as one replicate. Each replicate PCR for sorted subsets received around 200 ng genomic DNA, equal to roughly 30,000 T cell genomes. Purified libraries were measured with a Qubit 3.0 fluorometer, size-checked on a Bioanalyzer 2100, and measured again with the KAPA Library Quantification kit. Every immunoSEQ 96-well plate was sequenced on a dedicated single-read 150-cycle Illumina NextSeq 550 flow cell. Per the original workflow: The immunoSEQ output contained only junctional sequences without quality scores, so filtering could not match that applied to full-length reads. To assign V/J genes and CDR3, sequences were annotated using PyIR, a Python wrapper for IgBLAST v1.9, with IMGT germline references. Reads were removed for weak V/J assignments (E-value above 1e-6), missing CDR3, stop codons, out-of-frame junctions, or ambiguous translated residues. A V3J clonotype was defined by an identical inferred V gene, J gene, and CDR3 amino acid sequence. To compute the percentage overlap between repertoires, the number of shared unique clonotypes was divided by the size of the smaller repertoire. Three approaches were used to assess repertoire richness: RTK rarefaction, the Chao1 estimator, and Recon v2.1 estimates of unobserved clonotypes. Generation probabilities were computed with OLGA for all TCRbeta clonotypes obtained by the gDNA method from several donors. TCRdb carries this immuneACCESS record with in-frame sequences only. Its versions omit some clonotypes, under half of them owing to an unresolved V gene in the studies checked, with the rest unexplained. The V and J calls and clone size were taken over from that table, and D and trimming were inferred from the DNA. The table for this sample lists approximately 2.5 million clones; roughly 93% of them were counted only once. The ten largest clones add up to 0.36% of the sample.

What was sequenced was naive CD4+ T cells from PBMCs. What the cell subset or site label conveys for this sample: CD45RA+ positively selected. This chain joins TRBV7-3 to TRBJ2-3; the D gene assignment is ambiguous. The sequence was collected from a man in his late teens or twenties in good health. Some clones in this sample may be carry-over from other donors' samples. Here the CDR3 is given as CASSLVPLSTDTQYF. The nucleotide sequence is given as TGTGCCAGCAGCTTAGTGCCATTGAGCACAGATACGCAGTATTTT.